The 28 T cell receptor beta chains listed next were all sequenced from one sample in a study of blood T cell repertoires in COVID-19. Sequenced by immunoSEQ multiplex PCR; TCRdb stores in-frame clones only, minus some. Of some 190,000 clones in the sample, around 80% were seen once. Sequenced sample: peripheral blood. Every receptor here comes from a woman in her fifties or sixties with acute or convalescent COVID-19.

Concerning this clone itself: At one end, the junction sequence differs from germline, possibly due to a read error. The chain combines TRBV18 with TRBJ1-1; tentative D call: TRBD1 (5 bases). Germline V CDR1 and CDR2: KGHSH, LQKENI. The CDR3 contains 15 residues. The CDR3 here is CASSPFGGENTEVFF. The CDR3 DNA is TGTGCCAGCTCACCATTCGGGGGGGAGAACACTGAAGTTTTCTTT.

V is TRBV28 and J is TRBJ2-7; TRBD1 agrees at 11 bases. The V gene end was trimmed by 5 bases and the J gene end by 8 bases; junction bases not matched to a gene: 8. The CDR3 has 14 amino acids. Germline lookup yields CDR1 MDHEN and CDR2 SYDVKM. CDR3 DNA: TGTGCCAGCAGTACCGGGACAGGGGGAGGCCAGCAGTACTTC. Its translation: CASSTGTGGGQQYF. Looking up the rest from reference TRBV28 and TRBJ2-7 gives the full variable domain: DVKVTQSSRYLVKRTGEKVFLECVQDMDHENMFWYRQDPGLGLRLIYFSYDVKMKEKGDIPEGYSVSREKKERFSLILESASTNQTSMYLCASSTGTGGGQQYFGPGTRLTVT.

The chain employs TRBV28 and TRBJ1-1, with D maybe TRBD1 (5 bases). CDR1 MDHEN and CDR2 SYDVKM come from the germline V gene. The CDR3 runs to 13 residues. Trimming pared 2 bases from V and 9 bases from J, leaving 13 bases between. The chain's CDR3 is CASSLRQSAQAFF. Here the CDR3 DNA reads TGTGCCAGCAGTTTAAGACAGAGCGCTCAAGCTTTCTTT.

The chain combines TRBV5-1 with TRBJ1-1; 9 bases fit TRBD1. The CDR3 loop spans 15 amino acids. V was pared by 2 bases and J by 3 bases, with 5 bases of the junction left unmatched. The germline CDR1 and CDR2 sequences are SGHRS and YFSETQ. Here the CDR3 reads CASSLQGAMDTEAFF. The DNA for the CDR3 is TGCGCCAGCAGCTTACAGGGGGCGATGGACACTGAAGCTTTCTTT.

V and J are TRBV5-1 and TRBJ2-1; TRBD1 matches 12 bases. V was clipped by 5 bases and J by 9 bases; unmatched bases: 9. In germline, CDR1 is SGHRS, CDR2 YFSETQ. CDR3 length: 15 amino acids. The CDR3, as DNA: TGCGCCAGCAGTACCGGGACAGGGGGCCGGGGTGAGCAGTTCTTC. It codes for CASSTGTGGRGEQFF.

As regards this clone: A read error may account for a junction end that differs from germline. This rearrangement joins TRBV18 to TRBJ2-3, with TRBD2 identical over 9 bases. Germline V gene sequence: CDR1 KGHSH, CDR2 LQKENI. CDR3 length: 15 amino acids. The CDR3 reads CASSQDSGSTDTQYF. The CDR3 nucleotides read TGTGCCAGCTCACAGGATAGCGGGAGCACGGATACGCAGTATTTT.

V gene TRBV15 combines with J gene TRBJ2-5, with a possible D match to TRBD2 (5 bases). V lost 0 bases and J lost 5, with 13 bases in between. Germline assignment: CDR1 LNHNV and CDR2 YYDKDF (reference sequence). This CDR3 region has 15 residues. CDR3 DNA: TGTGCCACCAGCAGAGATGCCAGGTCGGGGGAGACCCAGTACTTC. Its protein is CATSRDARSGETQYF.

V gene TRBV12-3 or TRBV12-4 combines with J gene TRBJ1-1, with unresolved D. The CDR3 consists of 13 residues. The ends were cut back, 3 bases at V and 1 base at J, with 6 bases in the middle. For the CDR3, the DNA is TGTGCCAGCAGTTTTTCCAGGAACACTGAAGCTTTCTTT. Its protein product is CASSFSRNTEAFF.

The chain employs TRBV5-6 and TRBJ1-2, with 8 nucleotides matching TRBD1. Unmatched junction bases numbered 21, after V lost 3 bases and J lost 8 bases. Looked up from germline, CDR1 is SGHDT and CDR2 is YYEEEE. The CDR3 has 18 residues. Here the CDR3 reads CASSSAYSGGAAFWGYTF. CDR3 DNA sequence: TGTGCCAGCAGCTCCGCCTACTCAGGGGGCGCTGCGTTCTGGGGCTACACCTTC.

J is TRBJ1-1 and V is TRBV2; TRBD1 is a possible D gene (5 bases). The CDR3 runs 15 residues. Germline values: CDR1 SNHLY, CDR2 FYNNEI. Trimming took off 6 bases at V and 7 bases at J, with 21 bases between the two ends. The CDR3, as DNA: TGTGCCAGCAGGGGAGGGACTCGCTCCTCTGGTGAAGCTTTCTTT. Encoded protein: CASRGGTRSSGEAFF.

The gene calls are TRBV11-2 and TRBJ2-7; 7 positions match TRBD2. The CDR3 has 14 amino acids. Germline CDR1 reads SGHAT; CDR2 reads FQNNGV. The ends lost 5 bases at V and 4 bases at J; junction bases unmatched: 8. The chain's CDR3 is CASSLSSGPYEQYF. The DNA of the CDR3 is TGTGCCAGCAGCCTCTCTAGCGGCCCTTACGAGCAGTACTTC.

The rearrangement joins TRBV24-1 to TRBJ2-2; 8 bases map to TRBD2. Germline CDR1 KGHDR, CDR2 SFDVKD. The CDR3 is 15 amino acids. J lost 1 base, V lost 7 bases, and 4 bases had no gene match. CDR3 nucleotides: TGTGCCACCAGCCGGGGGGGGCTGAACACCGGGGAGCTGTTTTTT. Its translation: CATSRGGLNTGELFF.

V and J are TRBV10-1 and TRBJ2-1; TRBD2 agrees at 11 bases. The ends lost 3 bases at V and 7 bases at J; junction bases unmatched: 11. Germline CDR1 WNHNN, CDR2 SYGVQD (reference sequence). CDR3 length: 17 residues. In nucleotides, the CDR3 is TGCGCCAGCAGTGAAACTAGCGGGAGACGGCGGGAGAATGAGCAGTTCTTC. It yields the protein CASSETSGRRRENEQFF.

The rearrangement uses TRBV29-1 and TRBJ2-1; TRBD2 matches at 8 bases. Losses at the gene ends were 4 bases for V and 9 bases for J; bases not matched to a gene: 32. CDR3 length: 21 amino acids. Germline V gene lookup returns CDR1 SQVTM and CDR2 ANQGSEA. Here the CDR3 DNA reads TGCAGCGTTGTGGGGCGAATTTGGGGGACAAGGGGACTAGACGGGGTGGGTGAGCAGTTCTTC. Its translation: CSVVGRIWGTRGLDGVGEQFF.

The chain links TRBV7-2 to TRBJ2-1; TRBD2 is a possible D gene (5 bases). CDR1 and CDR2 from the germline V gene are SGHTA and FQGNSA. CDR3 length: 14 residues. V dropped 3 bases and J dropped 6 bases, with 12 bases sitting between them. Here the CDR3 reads CASSFPGSPNEQFF. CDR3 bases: TGTGCCAGCAGCTTTCCGGGATCTCCCAATGAGCAGTTCTTC.

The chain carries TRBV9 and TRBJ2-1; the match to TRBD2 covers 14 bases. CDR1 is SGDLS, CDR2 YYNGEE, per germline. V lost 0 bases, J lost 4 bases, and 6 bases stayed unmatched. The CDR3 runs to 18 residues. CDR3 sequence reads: CASSVGGTSGGAYNEQFF. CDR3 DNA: TGTGCCAGCAGCGTAGGTGGGACTAGCGGGGGAGCGTACAATGAGCAGTTCTTC.

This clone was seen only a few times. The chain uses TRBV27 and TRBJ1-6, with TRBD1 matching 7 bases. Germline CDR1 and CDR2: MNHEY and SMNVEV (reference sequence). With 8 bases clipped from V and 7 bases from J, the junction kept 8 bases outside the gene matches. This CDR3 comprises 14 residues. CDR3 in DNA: TGTGCCAGCGCGTGGCAGGGGGACAATTCACCCCTCCACTTT. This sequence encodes CASAWQGDNSPLHF.

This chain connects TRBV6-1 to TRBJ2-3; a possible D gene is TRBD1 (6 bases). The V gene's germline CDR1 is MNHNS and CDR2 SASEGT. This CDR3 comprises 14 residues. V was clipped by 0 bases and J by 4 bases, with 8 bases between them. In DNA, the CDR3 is TGTGCCAGCAGTGAAGCCAGGGGTTCAGATACGCAGTATTTT. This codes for CASSEARGSDTQYF.

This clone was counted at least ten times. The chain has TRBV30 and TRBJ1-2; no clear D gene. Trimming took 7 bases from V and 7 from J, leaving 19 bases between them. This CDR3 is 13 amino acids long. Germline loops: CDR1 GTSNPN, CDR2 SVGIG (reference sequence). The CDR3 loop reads CAFHPSGWGGYTF. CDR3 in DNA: TGTGCCTTTCATCCCTCGGGATGGGGTGGCTACACCTTC.

CDR3 in DNA: TGCGCCAGCAGCCGACAAGCAGGGGGTAACTATGGCTACACCTTC. It translates to CASSRQAGGNYGYTF. This chain links TRBV4-3 with TRBJ1-2, with TRBD1 matching over 7 bases. Germline loops: CDR1 LGHNA, CDR2 YSLEER. Losses at the gene ends were 4 bases for V and 1 base for J; bases not matched to a gene: 6. The CDR3 covers 15 residues.

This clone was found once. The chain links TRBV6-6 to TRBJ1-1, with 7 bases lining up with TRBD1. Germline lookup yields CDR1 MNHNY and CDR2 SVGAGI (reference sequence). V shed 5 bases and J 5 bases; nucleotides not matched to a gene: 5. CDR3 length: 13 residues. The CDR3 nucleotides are TGTGCCAGCAGTCGAGGGGGCGAAACTGAAGCTTTCTTT. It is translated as CASSRGGETEAFF.

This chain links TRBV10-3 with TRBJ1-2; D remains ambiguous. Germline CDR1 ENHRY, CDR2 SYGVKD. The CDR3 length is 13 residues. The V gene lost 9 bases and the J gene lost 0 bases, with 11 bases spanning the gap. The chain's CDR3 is CAIAQATNYGYTF. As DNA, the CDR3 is TGTGCCATTGCGCAGGCTACTAACTATGGCTACACCTTC.

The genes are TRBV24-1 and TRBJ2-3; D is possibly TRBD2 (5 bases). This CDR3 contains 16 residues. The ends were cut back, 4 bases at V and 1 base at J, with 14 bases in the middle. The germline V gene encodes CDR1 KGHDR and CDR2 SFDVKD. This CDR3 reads CATSETRSWGTDTQYF. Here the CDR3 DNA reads TGTGCCACCAGTGAAACTAGGAGTTGGGGCACAGATACGCAGTATTTT.

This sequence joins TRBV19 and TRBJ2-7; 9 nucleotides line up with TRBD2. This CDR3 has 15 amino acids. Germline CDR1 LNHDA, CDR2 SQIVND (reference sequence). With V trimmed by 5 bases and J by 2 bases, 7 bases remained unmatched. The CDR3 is CASSVTSGGPYEQYF. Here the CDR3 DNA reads TGTGCCAGTAGTGTGACTAGCGGAGGACCCTACGAGCAGTACTTC.

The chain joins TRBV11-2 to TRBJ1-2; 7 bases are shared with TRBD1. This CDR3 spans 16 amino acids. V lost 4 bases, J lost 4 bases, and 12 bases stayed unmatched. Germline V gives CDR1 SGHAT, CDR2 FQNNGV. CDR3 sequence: CASSSTGLGVSYGYTF. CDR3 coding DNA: TGTGCCAGCAGCTCGACAGGGCTAGGGGTTTCCTATGGCTACACCTTC.

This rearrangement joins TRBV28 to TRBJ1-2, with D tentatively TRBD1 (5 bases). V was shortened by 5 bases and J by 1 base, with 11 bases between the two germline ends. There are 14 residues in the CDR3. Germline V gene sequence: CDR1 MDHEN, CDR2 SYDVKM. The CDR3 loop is CASSLIRVNYGYTF. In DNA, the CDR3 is TGTGCCAGCAGTCTCATCAGGGTTAACTATGGCTACACCTTC.

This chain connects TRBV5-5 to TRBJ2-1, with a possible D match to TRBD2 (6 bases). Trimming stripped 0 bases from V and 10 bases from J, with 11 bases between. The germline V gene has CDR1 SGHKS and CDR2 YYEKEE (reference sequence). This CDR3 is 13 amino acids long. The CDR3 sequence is CASSLAGGREQFF. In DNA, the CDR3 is TGTGCCAGCAGCTTGGCCGGGGGAAGAGAGCAGTTCTTC. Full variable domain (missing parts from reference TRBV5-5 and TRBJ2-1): DAGVTQSPTHLIKTRGQQVTLRCSPISGHKSVSWYQQVLGQGPQFIFQYYEKEERGRGNFPDRFSARQFPNYSSELNVNALLLGDSALYLCASSLAGGREQFFGPGTRLTVL.

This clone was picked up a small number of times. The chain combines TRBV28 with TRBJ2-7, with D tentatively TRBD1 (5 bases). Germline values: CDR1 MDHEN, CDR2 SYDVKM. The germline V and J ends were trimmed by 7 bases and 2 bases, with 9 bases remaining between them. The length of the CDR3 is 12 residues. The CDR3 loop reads CASTGPPYEQYF. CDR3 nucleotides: TGTGCCAGCACAGGGCCCCCCTACGAGCAGTACTTC.